Listed below are T cell receptor beta chains from one sample, sequenced in a study of blood T cell repertoires in COVID-19. Profiling relied on immunoSEQ multiplex PCR, and the TCRdb table lists in-frame clones only, not all of them. This sample carries roughly 52,000 clones, 85% of them seen once, and the ten largest clones take about 13%. The sample was peripheral blood. These receptors were obtained from a human donor in a cohort sampled during active COVID-19. Both conserved end residues are trimmed from each CDR3. A D gene is named only where the DNA matches it firmly. A clone size is listed for some rows: how often the clone was seen (once, few, many), or a class if it is expanded.

TRBJ2-1 | TRBV7-9 | NA | 14 | NA | ASSFSTSLLPNEQF
TRBJ2-3 | TRBV10-1 | NA | 12 | TRBD2 | ASSEGRAADTQY
TRBJ1-2 | TRBV7-9 | NA | 11 | TRBD1 | ASSRDRGPYNT
TRBJ1-2 | TRBV18 | NA | 11 | TRBD1 | ASSPRQGDGYT
TRBJ1-1 | TRBV10-1 | once | 10 | NA | ASSESGRGAF
TRBJ1-1 | TRBV5-4 | NA | 12 | NA | ASSFNRRGTEAF
TRBJ1-3 | TRBV15 | NA | 13 | NA | ATSTGPHSGNTIY
TRBJ1-2 | TRBV28 | NA | 14 | TRBD1 | ASSFPNKGQGKGYT
TRBJ2-7 | TRBV3-1/TRBV3-2 | NA | 11 | NA | ASSQQGGFEQY
TRBJ2-1 | TRBV19 | NA | 11 | NA | ASSQRGGNEQF
TRBJ2-1 | TRBV12-3/TRBV12-4 | NA | 10 | NA | ASSILGRRQF
TRBJ2-3 | TRBV7-7 | NA | 15 | NA | ASSLARVGSNLDTQY
TRBJ2-7 | TRBV5-4 | few | 11 | NA | ASSLTSSYEQY
TRBJ2-2 | TRBV10-2 | NA | 14 | TRBD2 | ASSEWASGNTGELF
TRBJ2-5 | TRBV11-2 | NA | 12 | TRBD1 | ASSQGAGQETQY
TRBJ1-1 | TRBV6-5 | NA | 10 | NA | ASSRMTGEAF
TRBJ2-2 | TRBV11-3 | NA | 12 | NA | ASSGTRNTGELF
TRBJ2-2 | TRBV4-1 | NA | 15 | TRBD2 | ASSQPSSGSITGELF
TRBJ1-6 | TRBV6-5 | NA | 12 | NA | ASSYSGRAPPLH
TRBJ1-6 | TRBV6-5 | NA | 12 | TRBD1 | ASSYTGGTSPLH
TRBJ1-1 | TRBV28 | once | 11 | NA | ASSLRGRGEAF
TRBJ2-7 | TRBV7-2 | NA | 13 | TRBD1 | ASDPGGQGVYEQY
TRBJ2-7 | TRBV28 | few | 12 | TRBD2 | ASREAGGPYEQY
TRBJ2-5 | TRBV27 | NA | 14 | NA | ASSLSRGASSETQY
TRBJ2-3 | TRBV6-5 | NA | 13 | TRBD2 | ASTRLAGDADTQY
TRBJ1-6 | TRBV30 | few | 13 | NA | AWSGGNLGSSPLH
TRBJ2-2 | TRBV27 | NA | 12 | NA | ASRAQGFTGELF
TRBJ2-2 | TRBV7-7 | NA | 11 | TRBD2 | ASSFGGVGELF
TRBJ2-7 | TRBV5-1 | few | 12 | NA | ASSSEGASYEQY
TRBJ1-4 | TRBV19 | NA | 12 | NA | ASSIGQGYEKLF
TRBJ1-5 | TRBV18 | NA | 14 | NA | ASSPRVGGSNQPQH
TRBJ2-5 | TRBV6-2/TRBV6-3 | NA | 14 | TRBD2 | ASSYPGTSGRETQY
TRBJ1-3 | TRBV5-4 | once | 13 | NA | ASSFDSSSGNTIY
TRBJ2-1 | TRBV6-2/TRBV6-3 | NA | 18 | TRBD1 | ASSYGNLHRDRSSYNEQF
TRBJ2-7 | TRBV10-3 | NA | 12 | TRBD2 | AISLGTSGYEQY
TRBJ2-7 | TRBV4-2 | NA | 7 | NA | ANTYEQY
TRBJ2-7 | TRBV6-5 | NA | 12 | NA | ASSSGIRGGEQY
TRBJ2-7 | TRBV7-8 | NA | 9 | NA | ASSSEYEQY
TRBJ2-7 | TRBV7-2 | NA | 13 | NA | ASSQLATSSYEQY
TRBJ2-7 | TRBV9 | NA | 13 | NA | ASSPQGWSSYEQY
TRBJ1-2 | TRBV5-1 | once | 12 | TRBD1 | ASSLVAGGYGYT
TRBJ2-7 | TRBV28 | NA | 12 | NA | ASSSLAVDYEQY
TRBJ2-6 | TRBV7-3 | NA | 19 | TRBD1 | ASSSRPRDRRFLSGANVLT
TRBJ2-2 | TRBV4-1 | NA | 18 | TRBD1 | ASSLRDRGSSGTNTGELF
TRBJ1-5 | TRBV19 | NA | 13 | TRBD1 | ASSLPRQGEQPQH
TRBJ2-5 | TRBV11-1 | NA | 14 | TRBD2 | ASSPTSGRGGETQY
TRBJ2-2 | TRBV11-3 | NA | 13 | TRBD2 | ASSMGLAEGGELF
TRBJ2-2 | TRBV5-1 | once | 13 | TRBD2 | ASSLAAGGTGELF
TRBJ2-2 | TRBV7-3 | NA | 12 | TRBD1 | ASSGQGPTGELF
TRBJ2-1 | TRBV4-3 | NA | 14 | TRBD2 | ASSQDGRGGNNEQF
TRBJ2-7 | TRBV5-4 | few | 12 | TRBD1 | ASSSRDSSYEQY
TRBJ1-2 | TRBV11-2 | few | 10 | NA | ASSLSNYGYT
TRBJ2-6 | TRBV7-8 | NA | 15 | NA | ASSFRFGWSGANVLT
TRBJ1-6 | TRBV28 | NA | 13 | TRBD1 | ASSFRQGSSSPLH